This T cell receptor beta chain is drawn from a study of CD8 T cells in ankylosing spondylitis (dated by TCRdb to the late 2010s). Notes on the research overall: T cell receptor beta repertoires were profiled in healthy donors and ankylosing spondylitis patients so that disease-linked TCR variants could be found. The full study cohort comprised 25 ankylosing spondylitis patients and 110 or so healthy donors. Samples of peripheral blood were taken, and for ankylosing spondylitis patients, synovial fluid was collected as well.

The germline V gene (reference sequence) supplies CDR1 DFQATT and CDR2 SNEGSKA. From its cysteine to its phenylalanine, the CDR3 spans 17 amino acids. The sequence is cut down to CDR3 DNA, 51 bases in frame from base 1. V loses 5 bases at its end and J loses 2 bases; junction bases beyond the gene matches: 12. General study outcomes and caveats: The disease-linked clones were reported to be significantly enriched in matched synovial fluid samples from ankylosing spondylitis patients. Some motif variants were previously reported in synovial fluid and blood of reactive arthritis patients, suggesting common disease-initiation mechanisms. A CD8+ phenotype was shown by the disease-linked clones, which were found at relatively low frequencies in peripheral blood. Blood from ankylosing spondylitis patients appeared to be characterized by a TCR beta motif made up of seven or eight highly homologous amino acid variants.

This clonotype was recorded a few times. It lacks a known antigen. No base quality values were provided; no much bigger clone lies one nucleotide off. Instrument on record: Illumina HiSeq 2500. Quantitative 5'-RACE with molecular barcodes was the method used to prepare the TCR beta libraries. The authors' analysis ran thus. To identify disease-linked TCR variants, a new computational method was used, one built on a probabilistic model of VDJ rearrangement. TCRdb reprocessed the public reads (quality trimming at Q25 with fastp, clone calling with MiXCR) and kept in-frame beta chains. All rows with the same CDR3 protein become a single entry with the most common DNA and genes. Here the V and J calls rest on TCRdb's processing, not on the authors' analysis. In this sample the table shows 300,000 to 350,000 distinct CDR3 sequences, 11% of which occur a single time. In total, the top ten clones hold about 10% of the sample.

The sample consisted of blood, either unsorted or a sorted T cell fraction (not recorded which). The TCR comes from a female donor with ankylosing spondylitis or in good health (not recorded which). The V gene is TRBV20-1 and the J gene is TRBJ2-7, and 13 junctional nucleotides match TRBD2. The sequence in DNA is TGCAGTGCTTCAATAACTAGCGGGAGGGCGGTCCCCTACGAGCAGTACTTC. This is translated as CSASITSGRAVPYEQYF.